Described below is a single T cell receptor (beta chain) sequence and its context. This sample was included in a study of blood T cell repertoires in COVID-19. Study summary: PBMCs, B-cell-depleted T cells, or T cells provided the cDNA or gDNA that made up the material.

Clones were read by immunoSEQ multiplex PCR, and TCRdb kept only the in-frame ones, dropping some. The sample lists approximately 290,000 clones, 80% to 90% occurring once. The CDR3 runs 15 residues. Germline V CDR1 and CDR2: MNHNY, SVGAGI (reference sequence). V shed 0 bases and J shed 3 bases, with 11 bases lying between them. The receptor's source is a woman aged 25 to 45 who had recovered from COVID-19. J is TRBJ1-2 and V is TRBV6-6; TRBD1 is a possible D gene (6 bases). Sample: PBMCs or T cells enriched from blood (not recorded which). DNA of the CDR3: TGTGCCAGCAGTTACTCGTGGGACAACGACTATGGCTACACCTTC. This encodes CASSYSWDNDYGYTF.